Sequencing of this T cell receptor beta chain was carried out in a study of technical replicates of blood from a handful of donors. TCRdb's copy holds only in-frame clones and misses some; the assay was immunoSEQ multiplex PCR. The table shows about 44,000 clones, with around 97% occurring only once. The CDR3 loop spans 16 amino acids. CDR1 and CDR2 from the germline V gene are SGHNT and YYREEE (reference sequence). The ends lost 2 bases at V and 0 bases at J; junction bases unmatched: 8. The clonotype comes from a human donor in good health. The chain has TRBV5-4 and TRBJ2-7; 7 nucleotides match TRBD1. The material sequenced was T cells isolated from PBMCs. The CDR3 sequence: CASSFGLQGNSYEQYF. The CDR3 nucleotides are TGTGCCAGCAGCTTCGGTCTACAGGGGAACTCCTACGAGCAGTACTTC.